The 14 T cell receptor beta chains in this list originate from one sample, sequenced in a study of shared clonotypes between healthy human individuals. This table comes from immunoSEQ multiplex PCR, and its TCRdb copy is limited to in-frame clones, with some not included. The table shows some 680,000 clones, with 73% occurring only once. The sequencing input was memory CD4+ T cells sorted from blood. Subset here: CD45RA-negative fraction. These receptors were collected from a woman aged 25-40 years in good health.

The chain is built from TRBV19 and TRBJ2-3, with unresolved D. V was cut by 2 bases and J by 1 base, with 19 bases left in between. Germline V gene data show CDR1 as LNHDA and CDR2 as SQIVND (reference sequence). There are 18 residues in the CDR3. The CDR3: CASSIKAPGPWGTDTQYF. The CDR3 DNA sequence: TGTGCCAGTAGTATAAAGGCCCCAGGACCGTGGGGCACAGATACGCAGTATTTT.

The chain recombines TRBV5-6 with TRBJ2-7, with 8 bases fitting TRBD2. Per the germline V gene, CDR1 is SGHDT and CDR2 is YYEEEE. There are 15 residues in the CDR3. V lost 1 base and J lost 0; bases outside the gene matches: 3. The CDR3 DNA sequence: TGTGCCAGCAGCTTGTCCGGGAGGGCCTCCTACGAGCAGTACTTC. Translating gives CASSLSGRASYEQYF.

In this sample, this clone turned up a few times. The V gene is TRBV13, the J gene TRBJ2-6, with D unresolved. Germline-derived CDR1 and CDR2 are PRHDT and FYEKMQ (reference sequence). CDR3 length: 16 residues. Trimming removed 7 bases from V and 2 bases from J, with 15 bases in between. CDR3 region: CASTPWAMPGANVLTF. DNA of the CDR3: TGTGCCAGCACCCCCTGGGCGATGCCTGGGGCCAACGTCCTGACTTTC.

The gene calls are TRBV25-1 and TRBJ1-1; D is unclear. V was pared by 1 base and J by 5 bases, with 11 bases between. This CDR3 spans 14 amino acids. The germline CDR1 and CDR2 sequences are MGHDK and SYGVNS. CDR3 bases: TGTGCCAGCAGTGAATGGGAGGGAACGACTGAAGCTTTCTTT. Its translation is CASSEWEGTTEAFF.

About this clone: Other DNA sequences within the sample encode an identical CDR3. The chain is built from TRBV30 and TRBJ2-7; TRBD1 matches 9 bases. This CDR3 is built from 14 residues. Germline CDR1 is GTSNPN and CDR2 is SVGIG (reference sequence). Trimming at V came to 4 bases and at J to 0 bases, leaving 4 bases not matched to a gene. The CDR3 nucleotides are TGTGCCTGGAAATTGACAGGGGGCTCCTACGAGCAGTACTTC. This translates into CAWKLTGGSYEQYF.

This clone has just one count. This clone may be a read error of a much larger clone one base away. Other DNA sequences in the sample encode the same CDR3. The chain combines TRBV28 with TRBJ1-5; 7 nucleotides agree with TRBD1. The CDR3 consists of 15 residues. V gave up 3 bases and J gave up 2 bases; unmatched junction bases: 4. Germline CDR1 is MDHEN and CDR2 is SYDVKM. CDR3 coding DNA: TGTGCCAGCAGTTTCGGAGGGGGCGGCAATCAGCCCCAGCATTTT. It translates to CASSFGGGGNQPQHF.

V and J are TRBV7-6 and TRBJ1-1, with TRBD1 identical over 8 bases. The CDR3 is 14 amino acids. From germline, CDR1 is SGHVS and CDR2 FNYEAQ. Unmatched junction bases numbered 5, after V lost 4 bases and J lost 4 bases. CDR3 DNA sequence: TGTGCCAGCAGCTCGCTTACAGGGGGCACTGAAGCTTTCTTT. Encoded protein: CASSSLTGGTEAFF.

This clone was seen a single time. The V and J genes are TRBV4-1 and TRBJ2-4, with D uncertain. Trimming took off 0 bases at V and 3 bases at J, with 3 bases between the two ends. Germline assignment: CDR1 MGHRA and CDR2 YSYEKL. The CDR3 spans 13 residues. CDR3 nucleotide sequence: TGCGCCAGCAGCCAAGAGAACAAAAACATTCAGTACTTC. Protein sequence: CASSQENKNIQYF.

The rearrangement uses TRBV20-1 and TRBJ1-4; 8 bases line up with TRBD1. Germline CDR1 and CDR2: DFQATT and SNEGSKA (reference sequence). The V segment lost 6 bases and the J segment 8 bases; nucleotides outside the gene matches: 2. The CDR3 totals 11 residues. This CDR3 reads CSANRGEKLFF. The CDR3, as DNA: TGCAGTGCCAACAGGGGGGAAAAACTGTTTTTT.

The CDR3 DNA reads as TGTGCCAGCTCACCACAGTCCGGAGGGGTCGGGATTGACACCATATATTTT. It translates to CASSPQSGGVGIDTIYF. The chain is built from TRBV18 and TRBJ1-3, with D possibly matching TRBD1 (5 bases). The V gene's germline CDR1 is KGHSH and CDR2 LQKENI. Trimming removed 1 base from V and 8 bases from J, with 21 bases in between. The CDR3 totals 17 residues.

The V and J genes are TRBV7-2 and TRBJ1-1, with no clear D. The CDR3 is 15 residues long. The V gene lost 6 bases and the J gene lost 3 bases, with 17 bases spanning the gap. The germline gives CDR1 SGHTA, CDR2 FQGNSA. The CDR3 here is CASRSTALTDTEAFF. CDR3 DNA sequence: TGTGCCAGCAGGAGCACAGCTCTCACCGACACTGAAGCTTTCTTT.

Note on this clone: In the same sample, other DNA sequences code for this CDR3. The chain carries TRBV18 and TRBJ1-1, with D possibly being TRBD1 (6 bases). CDR3 size: 13 residues. Trimming removed 6 bases at V and 2 bases at J, with 10 bases between. Germline CDR1 KGHSH, CDR2 LQKENI. DNA of the CDR3: TGTGCCAGCTCCCGGACAGTTAACACTGAAGCTTTCTTT. This codes for CASSRTVNTEAFF.

This clone appeared a single time. The chain links TRBV4-2 to TRBJ2-2; 10 bases are shared with TRBD1. Trimming at V came to 4 bases and at J to 5 bases, leaving 4 bases not matched to a gene. CDR3 size: 15 residues. The germline gives CDR1 LGHNA, CDR2 YNFKEQ. The CDR3 protein is CASSPRQGATGELFF. The CDR3 DNA reads TGTGCCAGCAGCCCGCGACAGGGGGCAACCGGGGAGCTGTTTTTT.

The chain employs TRBV4-1 and TRBJ2-6, with D possibly matching TRBD2 (5 bases). V lost 0 bases and J lost 1, with 13 bases in between. Germline CDR1 reads MGHRA; CDR2 reads YSYEKL. There are 18 residues in the CDR3. The CDR3 protein is CASSQEFRRASGANVLTF. The DNA for the CDR3 is TGCGCCAGCAGCCAAGAATTTCGGCGGGCGTCTGGGGCCAACGTCCTGACTTTC.